The 9 T cell receptor beta chains below were found in one sample sequenced in a study of OX40 agonist ivuxolimab in advanced cancers. Method: immunoSEQ multiplex PCR; TCRdb's copy keeps in-frame clones and lacks some. The sample shows some 67,000 clones, about 91% of them seen only once. Source: CD4+ or CD8+ T cells sorted from blood, taken in a trial of the OX40 agonist ivuxolimab. These TCRs come from an adult with an advanced solid tumor such as melanoma, head and neck, liver or kidney cancer.

V and J are TRBV9 and TRBJ2-2, with D possibly matching TRBD2 (5 bases). This CDR3 is built from 14 residues. Per germline, CDR1 SGDLS and CDR2 YYNGEE. The germline V and J ends were trimmed by 4 bases and 4 bases, with 11 bases remaining between them. This CDR3 reads CASSPRGFTGELFF. DNA of the CDR3: TGTGCCAGCAGCCCCCGGGGTTTCACCGGGGAGCTGTTTTTT.

The genes are TRBV7-9 and TRBJ1-1; weak D call: TRBD1 (6 bases). There are 14 residues in the CDR3. The germline V gene has CDR1 SEHNR and CDR2 FQNEAQ (reference sequence). Trimming left V 3 bases short and J 7 bases short, with 15 bases between. CDR3 region: CASSFTQGQGEAFF. The CDR3, as DNA: TGTGCCAGCAGCTTCACACAGGGTCAAGGTGAAGCTTTCTTT.

This chain connects TRBV7-9 to TRBJ1-1; weak D call: TRBD1 (6 bases). The ends were cut back, 4 bases at V and 1 base at J, with 10 bases in the middle. Germline lookup yields CDR1 SEHNR and CDR2 FQNEAQ (reference sequence). The length of the CDR3 is 14 residues. The CDR3 DNA reads TGTGCCAGCAGCTACTCGGGGGCGAACACTGAAGCTTTCTTT. Amino acids: CASSYSGANTEAFF.

J is TRBJ2-7 and V is TRBV5-1, with TRBD2 identical over 9 bases. This CDR3 region has 14 residues. Germline V CDR1 and CDR2: SGHRS, YFSETQ. V was pared by 4 bases and J by 7 bases, with 9 bases of the junction left unmatched. The CDR3 DNA reads TGCGCCAGCAGCCTCTCTAGCGGGGACCTTGAGCAGTACTTC. This translates into CASSLSSGDLEQYF.

Here the CDR3 DNA reads TGTGCCAGCAGTTACTCAGGGGATAGCAATCAGCCCCAGCATTTT. This codes for CASSYSGDSNQPQHF. The chain recombines TRBV6-6 with TRBJ1-5; weak D call: TRBD1 (5 bases). Germline lookup yields CDR1 MNHNY and CDR2 SVGAGI (reference sequence). The CDR3 has 15 amino acids. Trimming took 0 bases from V and 0 from J, leaving 6 bases between them.

The chain carries TRBV7-6 and TRBJ2-7; D is uncertain. The CDR3 runs to 12 residues. The germline V gene has CDR1 SGHVS and CDR2 FNYEAQ. V was clipped by 0 bases and J by 6 bases, with 6 bases between them. CDR3: CASSLAPGEQYF. CDR3 nucleotide sequence: TGTGCCAGCAGCTTAGCGCCGGGCGAGCAGTACTTC.

This chain links TRBV6-5 with TRBJ1-6; D is unclear. CDR3 length: 15 residues. The V gene lost 8 bases and the J gene lost 0 bases, with 11 bases spanning the gap. The germline CDR1 and CDR2 sequences are MNHEY and SVGAGI. CDR3 in DNA: TGTGCCAGCGGAGATATCGACTCCTATAATTCACCCCTCCACTTT. Protein: CASGDIDSYNSPLHF.

J is TRBJ2-5 and V is TRBV7-6, with D perhaps TRBD1 (6 bases). V was trimmed by 6 bases and J by 5 bases, leaving 13 bases between them. CDR3 size: 13 residues. Germline CDR1 reads SGHVS; CDR2 reads FNYEAQ. This CDR3 is CASSYTGLETQYF. CDR3 DNA sequence: TGTGCCAGCAGTTACACAGGGCTGGAGACCCAGTACTTC.

The chain joins TRBV6-1 to TRBJ2-1; D gene ambiguous. V lost 0 bases and J 10 bases, leaving 16 bases between the germline ends. The CDR3 length is 15 residues. Germline CDR1 and CDR2: MNHNS and SASEGT. For the CDR3, the DNA is TGTGCCAGCAGTGAAGCTTGGGCGAATCCCGGAGAGCAGTTCTTC. It codes for CASSEAWANPGEQFF.